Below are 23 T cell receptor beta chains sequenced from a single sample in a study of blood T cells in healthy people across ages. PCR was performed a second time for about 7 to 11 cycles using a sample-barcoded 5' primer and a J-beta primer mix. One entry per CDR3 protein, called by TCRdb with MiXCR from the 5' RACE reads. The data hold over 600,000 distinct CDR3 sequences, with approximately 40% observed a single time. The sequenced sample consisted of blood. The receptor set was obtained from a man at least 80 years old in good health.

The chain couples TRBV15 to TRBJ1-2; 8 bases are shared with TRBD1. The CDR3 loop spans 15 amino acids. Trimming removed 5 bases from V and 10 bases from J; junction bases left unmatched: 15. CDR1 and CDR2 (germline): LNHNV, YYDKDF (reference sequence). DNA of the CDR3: TGTGCCACCAGCCGGGGGACCCGCGGGACAGGTGTCTACACCTTC. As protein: CATSRGTRGTGVYTF.

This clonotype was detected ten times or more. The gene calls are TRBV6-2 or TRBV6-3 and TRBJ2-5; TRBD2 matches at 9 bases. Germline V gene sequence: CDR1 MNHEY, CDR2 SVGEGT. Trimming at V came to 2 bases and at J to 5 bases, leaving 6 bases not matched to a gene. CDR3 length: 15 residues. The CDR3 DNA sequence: TGTGCCAGCAGTTACGCGGGAGGGCTTAAGGAGACCCAGTACTTC. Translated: CASSYAGGLKETQYF.

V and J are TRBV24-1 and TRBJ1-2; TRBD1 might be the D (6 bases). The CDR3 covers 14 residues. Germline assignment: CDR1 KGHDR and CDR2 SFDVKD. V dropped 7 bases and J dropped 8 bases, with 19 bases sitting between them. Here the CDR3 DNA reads TGTGCCACCAGCCCCTCGGGGGGCTTCGCGGGCTACACCTTC. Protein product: CATSPSGGFAGYTF.

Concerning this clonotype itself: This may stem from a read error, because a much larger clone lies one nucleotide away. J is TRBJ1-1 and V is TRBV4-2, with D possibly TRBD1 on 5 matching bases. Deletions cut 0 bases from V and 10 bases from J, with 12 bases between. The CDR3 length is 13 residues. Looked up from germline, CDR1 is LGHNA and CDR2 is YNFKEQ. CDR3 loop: CASSQEMGRSAFF. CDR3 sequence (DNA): TGTGCCAGCAGCCAAGAGATGGGGCGGTCAGCTTTCTTT.

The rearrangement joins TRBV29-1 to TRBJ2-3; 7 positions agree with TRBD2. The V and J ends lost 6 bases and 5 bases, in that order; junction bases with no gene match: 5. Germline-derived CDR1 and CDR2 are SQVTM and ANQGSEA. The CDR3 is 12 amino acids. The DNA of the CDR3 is TGCAGCGTCTGGGGAGGGAGAGATACGCAGTATTTT. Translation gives CSVWGGRDTQYF.

CDR3 sequence: CASSYSGRQGANSPLHF. CDR3 coding DNA: TGTGCCAGCAGTTATTCCGGACGACAGGGGGCTAATTCACCCCTCCACTTT. The rearrangement joins TRBV6-5 to TRBJ1-6; the match to TRBD1 covers 10 bases. Germline CDR1 MNHEY, CDR2 SVGAGI. The CDR3 has 17 amino acids. The trim removed 3 bases at V and 6 bases at J, leaving 8 bases unmatched.

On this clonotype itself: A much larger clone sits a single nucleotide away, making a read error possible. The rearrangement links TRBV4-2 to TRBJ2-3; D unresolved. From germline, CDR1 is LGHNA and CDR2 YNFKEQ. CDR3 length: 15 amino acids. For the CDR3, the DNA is TGTGCCGGCAGCCGGACCCTGATTTCCACAGATACGCAGTATTTT. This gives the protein CAGSRTLISTDTQYF.

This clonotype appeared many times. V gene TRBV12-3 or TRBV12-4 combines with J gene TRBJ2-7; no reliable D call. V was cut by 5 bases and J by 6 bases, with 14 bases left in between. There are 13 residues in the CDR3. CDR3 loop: CASSPAVGGEQYF. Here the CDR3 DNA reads TGTGCCAGCAGTCCTGCAGTCGGTGGCGAGCAGTACTTC.

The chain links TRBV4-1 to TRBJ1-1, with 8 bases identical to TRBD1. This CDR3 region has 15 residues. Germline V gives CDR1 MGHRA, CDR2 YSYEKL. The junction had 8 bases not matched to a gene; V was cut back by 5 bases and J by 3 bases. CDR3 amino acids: CASSWGQVQDTEAFF. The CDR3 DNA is TGCGCCAGCAGCTGGGGACAGGTTCAGGACACTGAAGCTTTCTTT.

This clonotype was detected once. CDR3 residues: CASSTGLNGYTF. CDR3 in DNA: TGTGCCAGCAGCACGGGACTCAACGGCTACACCTTC. This chain joins TRBV7-2 and TRBJ1-2, with D possibly TRBD1 on 5 matching bases. V lost 5 bases to trimming and J lost 8 bases, with 12 bases between them. The CDR3 is made up of 12 amino acids. Germline values: CDR1 SGHTA, CDR2 FQGNSA.

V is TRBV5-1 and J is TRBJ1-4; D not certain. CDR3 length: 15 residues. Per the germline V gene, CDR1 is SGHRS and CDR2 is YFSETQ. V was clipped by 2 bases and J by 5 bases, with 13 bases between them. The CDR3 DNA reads TGCGCCAGCAGCTTTGGCGGACCGCAGAATGAAAAACTGTTTTTT. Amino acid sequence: CASSFGGPQNEKLFF.

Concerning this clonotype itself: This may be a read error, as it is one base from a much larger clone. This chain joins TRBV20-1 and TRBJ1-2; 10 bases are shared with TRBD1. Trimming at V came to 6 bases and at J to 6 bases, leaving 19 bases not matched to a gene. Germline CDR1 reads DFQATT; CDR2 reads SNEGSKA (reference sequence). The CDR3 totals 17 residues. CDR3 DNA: TGCAGTGCGACCATCCGGGACAGGGGATTGTCTAGCCATGGCTACACCTTC. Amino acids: CSATIRDRGLSSHGYTF.

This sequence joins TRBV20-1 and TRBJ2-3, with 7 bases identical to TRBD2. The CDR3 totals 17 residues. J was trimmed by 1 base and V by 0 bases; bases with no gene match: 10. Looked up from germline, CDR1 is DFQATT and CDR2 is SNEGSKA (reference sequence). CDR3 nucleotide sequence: TGCAGTGCTAGAGATCTCTACGAGGCGGGGGGCACAGATACGCAGTATTTT. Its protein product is CSARDLYEAGGTDTQYF.

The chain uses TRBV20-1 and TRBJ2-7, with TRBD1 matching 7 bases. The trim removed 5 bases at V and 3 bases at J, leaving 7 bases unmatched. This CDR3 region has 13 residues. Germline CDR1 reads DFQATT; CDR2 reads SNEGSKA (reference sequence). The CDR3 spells CSASDRAVYEQYF. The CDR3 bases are TGCAGTGCTTCCGACAGGGCGGTCTACGAGCAGTACTTC.

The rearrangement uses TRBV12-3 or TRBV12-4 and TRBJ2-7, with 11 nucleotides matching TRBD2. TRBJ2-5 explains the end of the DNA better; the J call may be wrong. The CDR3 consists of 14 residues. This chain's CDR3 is CASRNSGGAETQYF. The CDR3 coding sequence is TGTGCCAGCAGGAATAGCGGGGGGGCGGAGACCCAGTACTTC.

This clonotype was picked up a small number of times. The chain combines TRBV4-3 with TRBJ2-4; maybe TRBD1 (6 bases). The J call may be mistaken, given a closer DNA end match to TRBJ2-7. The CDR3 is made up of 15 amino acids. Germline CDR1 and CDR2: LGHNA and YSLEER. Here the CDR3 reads CASSQAAGTTYEQYF. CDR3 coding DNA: TGCGCCAGCAGCCAAGCGGCAGGGACAACCTACGAGCAGTACTTC.

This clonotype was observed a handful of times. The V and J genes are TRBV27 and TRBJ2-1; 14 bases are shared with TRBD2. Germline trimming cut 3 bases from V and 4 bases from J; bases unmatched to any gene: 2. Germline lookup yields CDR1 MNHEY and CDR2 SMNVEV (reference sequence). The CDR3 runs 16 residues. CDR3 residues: CASSFRLAGGYNEQFF. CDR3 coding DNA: TGTGCCAGCAGTTTCCGACTAGCGGGAGGGTACAATGAGCAGTTCTTC.

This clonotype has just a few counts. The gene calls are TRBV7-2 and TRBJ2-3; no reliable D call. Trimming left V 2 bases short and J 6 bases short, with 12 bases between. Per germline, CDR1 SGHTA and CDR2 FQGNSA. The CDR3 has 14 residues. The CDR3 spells CASSLFQSADTQYF. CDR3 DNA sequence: TGTGCCAGCAGCTTATTTCAGAGCGCGGATACGCAGTATTTT.

The CDR3 sequence: CASSQDMQGLRGTVLHF. CDR3 in DNA: TGCGCCAGCAGCCAAGATATGCAAGGATTGCGGGGGACAGTCCTCCACTTT. J is TRBJ1-6 and V is TRBV4-1; 7 bases are a match to TRBD1. V was clipped by 0 bases and J by 15 bases; unmatched bases: 17. CDR3 length equals 17 residues. Per the germline V gene, CDR1 is MGHRA and CDR2 is YSYEKL.

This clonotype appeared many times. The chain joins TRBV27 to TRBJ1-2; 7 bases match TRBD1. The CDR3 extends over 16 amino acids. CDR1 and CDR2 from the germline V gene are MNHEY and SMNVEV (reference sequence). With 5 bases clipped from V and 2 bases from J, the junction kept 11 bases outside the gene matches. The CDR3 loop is CASSPKTGQENYGYTF. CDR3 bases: TGTGCCAGCAGTCCGAAAACTGGACAGGAGAACTATGGCTACACCTTC.

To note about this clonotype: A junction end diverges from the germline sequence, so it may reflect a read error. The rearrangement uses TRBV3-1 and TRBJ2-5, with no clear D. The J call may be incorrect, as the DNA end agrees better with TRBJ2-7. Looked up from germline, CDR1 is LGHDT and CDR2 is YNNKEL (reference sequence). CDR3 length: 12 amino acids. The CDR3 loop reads CASSPNSHEQYF. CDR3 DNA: TGTGCCAGCAGCCCGAACTCCCACGAGCAGTACTTC.

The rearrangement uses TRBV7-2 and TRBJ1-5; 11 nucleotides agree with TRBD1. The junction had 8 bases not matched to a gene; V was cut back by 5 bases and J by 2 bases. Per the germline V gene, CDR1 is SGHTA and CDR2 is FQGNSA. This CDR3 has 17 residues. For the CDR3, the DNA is TGTGCCAGCAGCCCCGGACAGGGGGCACGCGGCAATCAGCCCCAGCATTTT. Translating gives CASSPGQGARGNQPQHF. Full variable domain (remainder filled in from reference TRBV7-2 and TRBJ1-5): GAGVSQSPSNKVTEKGKDVELRCDPISGHTALYWYRQSLGQGLEFLIYFQGNSAPDKSGLPSDRFSAERTGGSVSTLTIQRTQQEDSAVYLCASSPGQGARGNQPQHFGDGTRLSIL.

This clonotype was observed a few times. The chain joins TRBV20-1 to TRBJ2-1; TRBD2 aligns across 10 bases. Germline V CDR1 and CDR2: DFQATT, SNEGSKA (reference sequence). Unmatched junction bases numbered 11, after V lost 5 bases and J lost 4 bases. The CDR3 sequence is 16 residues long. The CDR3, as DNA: TGCAGTGCTTCGAGGGCTAGCGGGGGAGTATACAATGAGCAGTTCTTC. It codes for CSASRASGGVYNEQFF.